This T cell receptor (beta chain) was captured by sequencing in a study of blood T cells in healthy people across ages. With a J-beta primer mix and a sample-barcoded 5' primer, a second PCR ran about 7 to 11 cycles. TCRdb fed the 5' RACE reads into MiXCR, producing one record per CDR3 protein. This sample has more than 800,000 distinct CDR3 sequences, with 29% found just once. Sample donors were healthy Caucasian individuals that came from Russia, aged 6 to 90. In its sample, this clonotype was seen many times. Its antigen is still unknown. The CDR3 consists of 15 residues. Per the germline V gene, CDR1 is DFQATT and CDR2 is SNEGSKA (reference sequence). Unmatched junction bases numbered 5, after V lost 0 bases and J lost 2 bases. Broader study findings: Among T cells, TCR beta diversity per million cells dropped roughly linearly as age rose.

The sample taken for sequencing was blood. The V gene is TRBV20-1, the J gene TRBJ2-3; 7 nucleotides match TRBD2. The receptor's source is a woman of 80 years or more in good health. This chain's CDR3 is CSARDPAGVTDTQYF. The DNA of the CDR3 is TGCAGTGCTAGAGATCCGGCGGGGGTCACAGATACGCAGTATTTT.